What follows describes a single TCR beta chain. What it binds is unknown. It was at deep level that the assay was run. It was 200 to 250 ng DNA, 30,000 or so T cell genomes, that sorted-subset replicate PCRs used. Some clones are missing from TCRdb's copy, which holds only in-frame ones; the method was immunoSEQ multiplex PCR. The repertoire consists of around 1,900,000 clones, with about 94% occurring once and the leading ten covering more than 1.5%. These data originate in a study of shared clonotypes between healthy human individuals. Study findings and constraints: What naive subsets generally showed was a larger estimated richness than memory subsets showed. At large depth, rarefaction still showed sorted-subset sequencing to be incomplete.

Positive CCR7 selection of CD45RO-negative cells yielded the naive CD8 cells, and terminally differentiated effector memory CD45RA+ cells were excluded. The CDR3 is made up of 13 amino acids. Per the germline V gene, CDR1 is SGHDT and CDR2 is YYEEEE. Trimming shortened V by 0 bases and J by 6 bases, and 10 bases separated the two germline ends. The sequencing input was naive CD8+ T cells from PBMCs. This sequence was found in a man aged 18 to 29 in good health. Some clones in this sample may be carry-over from other donors' samples. This chain uses TRBV5-6 with TRBJ2-7; D gene ambiguous. CDR3 region: CASSLVSGLEQYF. The CDR3 bases are TGTGCCAGCAGCTTGGTTTCCGGCCTCGAGCAGTACTTC.